What follows describes a single TCR beta chain. Its antigen is not identified. This entry comes from a study of cytomegalovirus exposure and HLA in healthy donors. Study observations and caveats: A few V segments could not be told apart, such as TRBV6-2 and TRBV6-3, and were left out. Rates of TCR association differed by HLA locus in a later analysis, with DRB1 highest and HLA-C lowest.

The PCR had 60 Vbeta and 13 Jbeta primers. Repertoires were generated with immunoSEQ multiplex PCR, while TCRdb's copy carries only in-frame clones and drops some. The sample includes 100,000 to 150,000 clones, around two thirds of them seen just once. Germline V gene data show CDR1 as MNHNY and CDR2 as SVGAGI (reference sequence). The CDR3 has 15 amino acids. V shed 0 bases, J shed 2 bases, and the junction held 3 bases outside the gene matches. Healthy bone marrow donors supplied every sample. Sequenced: PBMCs. The rearrangement uses TRBV6-6 and TRBJ2-5; 7 positions agree with TRBD2. This receptor was taken from a human donor in good health. CDR3 in DNA: TGTGCCAGCAGTTACTCCGGGACTACACAAGAGACCCAGTACTTC. Amino acids: CASSYSGTTQETQYF.